This TCR beta chain emerged from a study of CD8 T cells in ankylosing spondylitis. Study conclusions and caveats: Clones that were linked to disease were CD8+ and were relatively rare in peripheral blood. Ankylosing spondylitis blood appeared to carry a characteristic TCR beta motif of seven to nine highly homologous variants. According to the report, clones linked to the disease were significantly enriched in matched synovial fluid samples taken from ankylosing spondylitis patients.

The germline CDR1 and CDR2 sequences are KGHSH and LQKENI. This CDR3 has 16 residues. V was pared by 3 bases and J by 8 bases, with 8 bases of the junction left unmatched. Details on this clonotype: Its antigen is unidentified.

The TCR beta libraries were generated through quantitative 5'-RACE incorporating molecular barcodes. A single record per CDR3 protein comes from TCRdb applying MiXCR to the 5' RACE reads. Here the sample spans 450,000 to 550,000 distinct CDR3 sequences, roughly 5.3% being singletons. This chain uses TRBV18 with TRBJ2-1; 12 nucleotides align to TRBD2. The clonotype was recovered from a male donor with ankylosing spondylitis. Specimen: blood, either unsorted or a sorted T cell fraction (not recorded which). CDR3 bases: TGTGCCAGCTCACCCCCGACTAGCGGGGGTGTCTATGAGCAGTTCTTC. Its translation: CASSPPTSGGVYEQFF.